A single sample gave rise to the 8 T cell receptor beta chains below, sequenced in a study of cytomegalovirus exposure and HLA in healthy donors. The PCR contained 60 Vbeta and 13 Jbeta primers. Clones were sequenced by immunoSEQ multiplex PCR, and TCRdb holds only the in-frame ones, with some missing. The table includes 110,000 to 150,000 clones, about three quarters detected once. The specimen was PBMCs. The receptors come from a female donor in good health and CMV-seronegative.

The rearrangement joins TRBV7-3 to TRBJ2-1, with D tentatively TRBD2 (5 bases). The CDR3 is 15 amino acids. The germline CDR1 and CDR2 sequences are SGHTA and FQGTGA. The V gene lost 1 base and the J gene lost 7 bases, with 14 bases spanning the gap. CDR3 residues: CASSLMAARRNEQFF. In DNA, the CDR3 is TGTGCCAGCAGCTTAATGGCGGCCCGGAGGAATGAGCAGTTCTTC.

CDR3 amino acids: CATRSVGGSLSSGNTIYF. The CDR3 nucleotides are TGTGCTACGCGTTCGGTTGGCGGCAGCTTGAGCTCTGGAAACACCATATATTTT. J is TRBJ1-3 and V is TRBV19, with D hard to call. CDR1 and CDR2 from the germline V gene are LNHDA and SQIVND (reference sequence). The CDR3 has 18 amino acids.

This clone appeared a single time. V usage is TRBV7-9 and J usage is TRBJ1-1, with TRBD1 matching 9 bases. The CDR3 contains 14 residues. The J segment lost 3 bases and the V segment lost 6 bases, leaving 5 bases of the junction unmatched. Germline V lookup: CDR1 SEHNR, CDR2 FQNEAQ (reference sequence). The chain's CDR3 is CASRGQGLDTEAFF. The CDR3 region has the DNA TGTGCCAGCAGGGGACAGGGTCTAGACACTGAAGCTTTCTTT.

V gene TRBV18 combines with J gene TRBJ2-1; perhaps TRBD2 as D (5 bases). This CDR3 spans 14 amino acids. V lost 3 bases to trimming and J lost 3 bases, with 9 bases between them. The germline CDR1 and CDR2 sequences are KGHSH and LQKENI. The CDR3 bases are TGTGCCAGCTCACCCGTGGACTTCTACAATGAGCAGTTCTTC. This sequence encodes CASSPVDFYNEQFF.

The CDR3 sequence is CASSSRTGGGNEQFF. CDR3 nucleotides: TGCGCCAGCAGCTCACGGACAGGGGGCGGCAATGAGCAGTTCTTC. The J gene is TRBJ2-1, the V gene TRBV5-1; TRBD1 agrees at 11 bases. There are 15 residues in the CDR3. V shed 3 bases, J shed 6 bases, and the junction held 5 bases outside the gene matches. In germline, CDR1 is SGHRS, CDR2 YFSETQ.

The chain recombines TRBV7-8 with TRBJ2-1; D remains ambiguous. V was trimmed by 5 bases and J by 6 bases, leaving 20 bases between them. The CDR3 spans 16 residues. From germline, CDR1 is SGHVS and CDR2 FQNEAQ. The DNA for the CDR3 is TGTGCCAGCAGCAAAGAGTCGACCGCAGGCATCAATGAGCAGTTCTTC. Translating it yields CASSKESTAGINEQFF.

This chain joins TRBV27 and TRBJ1-1, with a weak D call TRBD1 (6 bases). With 2 bases removed from V and 8 bases from J, the gap between germline ends came to 9 bases. Germline V gene data show CDR1 as MNHEY and CDR2 as SMNVEV (reference sequence). The length of the CDR3 is 12 residues. CDR3 loop: CASSLSRGEAFF. The CDR3 DNA reads TGTGCCAGCAGTTTAAGCAGGGGAGAAGCTTTCTTT.

This chain joins TRBV5-1 and TRBJ2-7, with 7 nucleotides matching TRBD1. The CDR3 contains 14 residues. Trimming cost V 4 bases and J 0 bases; bases outside gene matches: 4. CDR1 and CDR2 (germline): SGHRS, YFSETQ. The CDR3 bases are TGCGCCAGCAGCCAGACAGGGACCTCCTACGAGCAGTACTTC. It specifies CASSQTGTSYEQYF.